The clone carrying this TCR beta chain was recorded many times. Its antigen is undetermined. These data are taken from a study of T-cell memory formation after mild COVID-19. As for the study in general: TCR clusters mostly belonged to single donors. Broader study findings: Among CD4+ contracting clones, most were CM and EM, and CD8+ ones EMRA.

TCR alpha and TCR beta cDNA libraries carrying sample barcodes and UMIs were produced by 5'RACE using constant-segment primers. MiXCR, applied by TCRdb to the 5' RACE reads, yields one record per CDR3 protein. The top ten clones hold 2.5% to 3.5% of a sample with 200,000 to 250,000 distinct CDR3 sequences, roughly a tenth of them seen once. The CDR3 contains 17 residues. Germline values: CDR1 DFQATT, CDR2 SNEGSKA (reference sequence). Germline trimming cut 0 bases from V and 6 bases from J; bases unmatched to any gene: 11. The source of this sequence is a man aged 18 to 29 who had mild COVID-19 (a few samples of this study predate the infection). Cell type and time point are not known. Source material: PBMCs or a T cell subset sorted from them (not recorded which). J is TRBJ2-3 and V is TRBV20-1, with 11 bases identical to TRBD2. CDR3 coding DNA: TGCAGTGCTAGAGATCCGGGTAGCGGGGGGGCCGCGGATACGCAGTATTTT. This translates into CSARDPGSGGAADTQYF.